Presented here are 31 T cell receptor beta chains from one specimen sequenced in a study of metastatic and nonmetastatic thyroid tumors. Patients underwent thyroid surgery, and none had received any treatment before it. TCRdb re-analyzed the PCR reads using MiXCR. The profile shows 7,000 to 9,500 clones, approximately 31% of them singletons. The source material was tumor tissue. All receptors derive from a female donor with papillary thyroid cancer or a benign thyroid nodule (not recorded which). Some clones in this sample may be carry-over from other donors' samples.

This clone is termed large. The V gene is TRBV6-2 or TRBV6-3, the J gene TRBJ1-6; no clear D gene. Trimming stripped 2 bases from V and 10 bases from J, with 12 bases between. The CDR3 sequence is 14 residues long. Germline V CDR1 and CDR2: MNHEY, SVGEGT. The CDR3 sequence: CASSYQVRRSPLHF. DNA for the CDR3: TGTGCCAGCAGTTACCAAGTAAGAAGGTCACCCCTCCACTTT.

This clone is medium-sized in the sample. This rearrangement joins TRBV20-1 to TRBJ2-3; D not certain. CDR3 length: 12 amino acids. The V gene lost 0 bases and the J gene lost 10 bases, with 11 bases spanning the gap. The V gene's germline CDR1 is DFQATT and CDR2 SNEGSKA (reference sequence). The CDR3 bases are TGCAGTGCTAGAGATTTGGCCTTGTCGCAGTATTTT. Residues: CSARDLALSQYF.

This clone is deemed medium-sized. V usage is TRBV15 and J usage is TRBJ2-5; TRBD1 matches at 8 bases. With 2 bases clipped from V and 5 bases from J, the junction kept 7 bases outside the gene matches. The CDR3 spans 15 residues. Germline V gene data show CDR1 as LNHNV and CDR2 as YYDKDF (reference sequence). CDR3 DNA sequence: TGTGCCACCAGCAGATCCCCAGGGGGCTGGGAGACCCAGTACTTC. The encoded protein is CATSRSPGGWETQYF.

The chain couples TRBV20-1 to TRBJ1-3; 11 bases map to TRBD1. The CDR3 extends over 14 amino acids. The J segment lost 7 bases and the V segment lost 3 bases, leaving 5 bases of the junction unmatched. The germline gives CDR1 DFQATT, CDR2 SNEGSKA (reference sequence). CDR3 bases: TGCAGTGCTAGCCTGGACAGGGGGCAGAACACCATATATTTT. Its translation: CSASLDRGQNTIYF.

The chain links TRBV6-1 to TRBJ1-5; the D gene is possibly TRBD1 (5 bases). Germline V lookup: CDR1 MNHNS, CDR2 SASEGT. This CDR3 contains 13 residues. With 4 bases removed from V and 6 bases from J, the gap between germline ends came to 10 bases. The CDR3 spells CASSGGYVQPQHF. In DNA form, the CDR3 reads TGTGCCAGCAGTGGGGGGTACGTTCAGCCCCAGCATTTT.

This clone is categorized as large. This chain uses TRBV6-5 with TRBJ2-5; 10 nucleotides align to TRBD1. Trimming cost V 0 bases and J 5 bases; bases outside gene matches: 3. Germline lookup yields CDR1 MNHEY and CDR2 SVGAGI. The CDR3 length is 15 residues. The CDR3 sequence: CASSYSTGGRETQYF. As DNA, the CDR3 is TGTGCCAGCAGTTACTCGACAGGGGGCAGGGAGACCCAGTACTTC.

This clone is medium-sized by share. The chain employs TRBV20-1 and TRBJ2-1, with D perhaps matching TRBD1 (5 bases). The CDR3 consists of 12 residues. The ends were cut back, 6 bases at V and 10 bases at J, with 16 bases in the middle. Germline CDR1 DFQATT, CDR2 SNEGSKA (reference sequence). CDR3 residues: CSAGLRLKEQFF. The CDR3 DNA reads TGCAGTGCGGGGCTGCGGCTTAAGGAGCAGTTCTTC.

V is TRBV7-9 and J is TRBJ1-2; maybe TRBD1 (6 bases). The V end lost 6 bases, the J end lost 5 bases, and 19 bases lay between the germline ends. There are 15 residues in the CDR3. Germline assignment: CDR1 SEHNR and CDR2 FQNEAQ (reference sequence). DNA of the CDR3: TGTGCCAGCAGGTACAGGGCCCCGAGCGGGTATGGCTACACCTTC. This encodes CASRYRAPSGYGYTF.

This chain links TRBV4-2 with TRBJ2-1, with 9 bases that match TRBD2. Looked up from germline, CDR1 is LGHNA and CDR2 is YNFKEQ. The CDR3 spans 17 residues. With V trimmed by 3 bases and J by 0 bases, 6 bases remained unmatched. The DNA for the CDR3 is TGTGCCAGCAGCCATCAAAGCGGGGGGACCTCCTACAATGAGCAGTTCTTC. Its translation: CASSHQSGGTSYNEQFF.

This clone was recorded at least ten times. The CDR3 nucleotides are TGTGCCAGCACCTCTCGAGCCTTCGGACTAGCGGGAGTAGGCGGGGAGCTGTTTTTT. The encoded protein is CASTSRAFGLAGVGGELFF. The chain is built from TRBV11-1 and TRBJ2-2, with 13 bases identical to TRBD2. CDR1 and CDR2 from the germline V gene are SGHAT and FQDESV (reference sequence). This CDR3 has 19 amino acids. With 7 bases clipped from V and 7 bases from J, the junction kept 18 bases outside the gene matches.

The sample holds a few counts of this clone. The gene calls are TRBV24-1 and TRBJ1-2; a weak D match, TRBD1 (6 bases). The germline CDR1 and CDR2 sequences are KGHDR and SFDVKD. This CDR3 is 15 amino acids long. V gave up 3 bases and J gave up 6 bases, with 16 bases separating them. CDR3 in amino acids: CATSDPAGGEDGYTF. CDR3 DNA sequence: TGTGCCACCAGTGATCCGGCGGGGGGCGAGGATGGCTACACCTTC.

With respect to this clone: Just one base apart from a much larger clone, this may be a read error. This chain joins TRBV5-1 and TRBJ1-5; no reliable D call. Germline CDR1 and CDR2: SGHRS and YFSETQ. CDR3 length: 13 residues. CDR3 residues: CASSLGPIQPRHF. CDR3 DNA sequence: TGCGCCAGCAGCTTGGGCCCGATCCAGCCCCGGCATTTT.

This clone occurred many times. The chain has TRBV19 and TRBJ2-2, with 8 bases matching TRBD1. The germline V gene encodes CDR1 LNHDA and CDR2 SQIVND (reference sequence). There are 14 residues in the CDR3. V trimming: 5 bases; J trimming: 6 bases; junction bases outside the gene matches: 5. CDR3 in amino acids: CASSGLTGAGELFF. CDR3 nucleotides: TGTGCCAGTAGTGGATTGACAGGGGCCGGGGAGCTGTTTTTT.

This clone is labeled as medium-sized. The rearrangement links TRBV20-1 to TRBJ2-7; 9 bases map to TRBD1. Germline V gene data show CDR1 as DFQATT and CDR2 as SNEGSKA (reference sequence). This CDR3 region has 14 residues. The trim removed 5 bases at V and 3 bases at J, leaving 8 bases unmatched. CDR3 protein: CSARRDRAFYEQYF. In DNA form, the CDR3 reads TGCAGTGCTCGCCGGGACAGGGCCTTCTACGAGCAGTACTTC.

The gene calls are TRBV20-1 and TRBJ2-1, with 11 bases matching TRBD2. The CDR3 has 11 amino acids. Germline lookup yields CDR1 DFQATT and CDR2 SNEGSKA (reference sequence). V was pared by 5 bases and J by 12 bases, with 3 bases of the junction left unmatched. The CDR3 loop reads CSAPSGRMQFF. The CDR3, as DNA: TGCAGTGCTCCTAGCGGGAGGATGCAGTTCTTC.

This clone ranks as medium-sized. V is TRBV20-1 and J is TRBJ1-1; no clear D gene. V was trimmed by 0 bases and J by 10 bases, leaving 12 bases between them. The CDR3 contains 12 residues. Germline CDR1 DFQATT, CDR2 SNEGSKA (reference sequence). In DNA form, the CDR3 reads TGCAGTGCTAGAGAGGGGAGTTCTGGAGCTTTCTTT. As protein: CSAREGSSGAFF.

The gene calls are TRBV10-2 and TRBJ2-7, with D unclear. This CDR3 has 15 residues. Germline loops: CDR1 WSHSY, CDR2 SAAADI. The ends were cut back, 4 bases at V and 3 bases at J, with 16 bases in the middle. CDR3 in DNA: TGCGCCAGCAGTGCCTGGACCACCTCGATCTACGAGCAGTACTTC. Translated, it gives CASSAWTTSIYEQYF.

In this sample, this clone turned up a few times. The chain employs TRBV7-8 and TRBJ2-7; D is unresolved. The CDR3 is made up of 11 amino acids. The germline V gene has CDR1 SGHVS and CDR2 FQNEAQ. The V gene lost 8 bases and the J gene lost 2 bases, with 7 bases spanning the gap. The CDR3 here is CASRHTYEQYF. The CDR3, as DNA: TGTGCCAGCCGACATACCTACGAGCAGTACTTC.

The chain has TRBV5-6 and TRBJ1-6; D gene unclear. The ends were cut back, 0 bases at V and 8 bases at J, with 15 bases in the middle. CDR3 length equals 16 residues. Germline V gene sequence: CDR1 SGHDT, CDR2 YYEEEE. The CDR3 spells CASSLAIGERDSPLHF. CDR3 DNA: TGTGCCAGCAGCTTGGCGATCGGGGAAAGGGATTCACCCCTCCACTTT.

The chain is built from TRBV3-1 and TRBJ1-5; the D gene is possibly TRBD1 (6 bases). CDR3 length: 14 residues. V gave up 1 base and J gave up 6 bases, with 10 bases separating them. CDR1 is LGHDT, CDR2 YNNKEL, per germline (reference sequence). The CDR3 DNA reads TGTGCCAGCAGCCAAGGGGGAGGGGGTCAGCCCCAGCATTTT. Its translation: CASSQGGGGQPQHF.

The chain employs TRBV6-5 and TRBJ2-7, with 12 positions matching TRBD2. Germline V gene lookup returns CDR1 MNHEY and CDR2 SVGAGI. The CDR3 sequence is 14 residues long. Losses at the gene ends were 7 bases for V and 7 bases for J; bases not matched to a gene: 8. The CDR3 region is CASISGTSGREQYF. CDR3 DNA sequence: TGTGCCAGCATTTCCGGGACTAGCGGGCGGGAGCAGTACTTC.

This chain uses TRBV11-2 with TRBJ1-2; maybe TRBD1 (5 bases). Germline V gene data show CDR1 as SGHAT and CDR2 as FQNNGV. This CDR3 comprises 13 residues. The V end was cut by 4 bases, the J end by 7 bases, with 13 bases between. The CDR3 sequence: CASSSGGEGGYTF. Written as DNA, the CDR3 is TGTGCCAGCAGCTCCGGGGGGGAAGGTGGCTACACCTTC.

The V gene is TRBV19, the J gene TRBJ2-2, with TRBD2 matching 16 bases. With V trimmed by 4 bases and J by 4 bases, 6 bases remained unmatched. The germline V gene encodes CDR1 LNHDA and CDR2 SQIVND (reference sequence). The CDR3 extends over 18 amino acids. The DNA for the CDR3 is TGTGCCAGTAGTAGGGGACTAGCGGGAGGGCCGGGCACCGGGGAGCTGTTTTTT. It encodes CASSRGLAGGPGTGELFF.

This clone was found a few times. The V and J genes are TRBV11-2 and TRBJ2-3; TRBD1 matches at 7 bases. Germline V gives CDR1 SGHAT, CDR2 FQNNGV. With 5 bases clipped from V and 2 bases from J, the junction kept 7 bases outside the gene matches. The CDR3 totals 15 residues. The CDR3 loop is CASSPGQADTDTQYF. The CDR3 DNA reads as TGTGCCAGCAGCCCCGGACAGGCGGACACAGATACGCAGTATTTT.

Judged by abundance, this clone is medium-sized. The chain carries TRBV19 and TRBJ1-4, with TRBD1 matching 8 bases. Germline V CDR1 and CDR2: LNHDA, SQIVND (reference sequence). V lost 4 bases and J lost 8; bases outside the gene matches: 9. This CDR3 spans 15 amino acids. The DNA for the CDR3 is TGTGCCAGTAGTACATCAGGGGGCTGGGGCGAAAAACTGTTTTTT. This encodes CASSTSGGWGEKLFF.

There are a few counts of this clone. This rearrangement joins TRBV12-3 or TRBV12-4 to TRBJ2-1; tentative D call: TRBD2 (5 bases). Deletions cut 7 bases from V and 0 bases from J, with 19 bases between. This CDR3 contains 17 residues. DNA of the CDR3: TGTGCCAGCACCCCGTTGGGAGCGTTTAGCTCCTACAATGAGCAGTTCTTC. Its protein product is CASTPLGAFSSYNEQFF.

This clone is labeled as medium-sized. The chain recombines TRBV7-9 with TRBJ1-1, with D possibly being TRBD1 (6 bases). The ends were cut back, 5 bases at V and 3 bases at J, with 16 bases in the middle. Per the germline V gene, CDR1 is SEHNR and CDR2 is FQNEAQ (reference sequence). This CDR3 has 15 residues. CDR3 amino acids: CASSRGTGADTEAFF. The CDR3 nucleotides are TGTGCCAGCAGCCGAGGGACGGGGGCGGACACTGAAGCTTTCTTT.

This clone was found a few times. The chain recombines TRBV6-1 with TRBJ2-1; 7 nucleotides agree with TRBD2. Per the germline V gene, CDR1 is MNHNS and CDR2 is SASEGT. V trimming: 4 bases; J trimming: 4 bases; junction bases outside the gene matches: 7. This CDR3 region has 15 residues. The CDR3 coding sequence is TGTGCCAGCAGTGGGGGGGGAGGGAGGTACAATGAGCAGTTCTTC. Translated: CASSGGGGRYNEQFF.

This chain links TRBV6-1 with TRBJ1-2; no clear D gene. V lost 7 bases and J 1 base, leaving 7 bases between the germline ends. This CDR3 contains 12 residues. Germline values: CDR1 MNHNS, CDR2 SASEGT. The CDR3 DNA reads as TGTGCCAGCAATGAGAGTAACTATGGCTACACCTTC. Amino acid sequence: CASNESNYGYTF.

V gene TRBV5-1 combines with J gene TRBJ1-1; D might be TRBD1 (5 bases). Germline loops: CDR1 SGHRS, CDR2 YFSETQ. The V gene lost 5 bases and the J gene lost 3 bases, with 14 bases spanning the gap. CDR3 length: 14 amino acids. The CDR3 here is CASRRGYSDTEAFF. CDR3 DNA: TGCGCCAGCAGACGGGGGTACAGTGACACTGAAGCTTTCTTT.

Written as DNA, the CDR3 is TGTGCCAGCAGCTTAGAAGTATACGAGCAGTACTTC. Amino acid sequence: CASSLEVYEQYF. The chain uses TRBV7-9 and TRBJ2-7; no reliable D call. V gave up 1 base and J gave up 4 bases, with 5 bases separating them. CDR1 and CDR2 from the germline V gene are SEHNR and FQNEAQ (reference sequence). The CDR3 totals 12 residues.